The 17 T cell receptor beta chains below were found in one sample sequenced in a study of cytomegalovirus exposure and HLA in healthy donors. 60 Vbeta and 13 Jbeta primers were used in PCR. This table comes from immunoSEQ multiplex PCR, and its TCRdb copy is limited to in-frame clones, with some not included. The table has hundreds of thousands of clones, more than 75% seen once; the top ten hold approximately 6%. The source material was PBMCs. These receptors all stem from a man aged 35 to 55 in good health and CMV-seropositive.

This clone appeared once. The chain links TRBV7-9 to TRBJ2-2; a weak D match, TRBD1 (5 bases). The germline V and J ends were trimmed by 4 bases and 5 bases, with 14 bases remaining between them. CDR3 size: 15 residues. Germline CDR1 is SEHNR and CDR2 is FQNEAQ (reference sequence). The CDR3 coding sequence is TGTGCCAGCAGCTCACAGGAGTATGGGACCGGGGAGCTGTTTTTT. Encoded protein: CASSSQEYGTGELFF.

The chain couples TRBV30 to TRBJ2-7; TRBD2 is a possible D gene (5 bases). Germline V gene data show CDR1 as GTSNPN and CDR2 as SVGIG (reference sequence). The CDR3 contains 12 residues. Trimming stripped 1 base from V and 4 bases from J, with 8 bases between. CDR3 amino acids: CAWSAGKYEQYV. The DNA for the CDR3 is TGTGCCTGGAGTGCCGGGAAGTACGAGCAGTACGTC.

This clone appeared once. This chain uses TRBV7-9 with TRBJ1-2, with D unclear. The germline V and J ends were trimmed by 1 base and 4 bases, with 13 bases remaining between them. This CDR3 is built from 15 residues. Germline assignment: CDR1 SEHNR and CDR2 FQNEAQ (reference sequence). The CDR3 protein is CASSLGLGPPYGYTF. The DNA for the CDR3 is TGTGCCAGCAGCTTAGGTTTGGGCCCCCCCTATGGCTACACCTTC.

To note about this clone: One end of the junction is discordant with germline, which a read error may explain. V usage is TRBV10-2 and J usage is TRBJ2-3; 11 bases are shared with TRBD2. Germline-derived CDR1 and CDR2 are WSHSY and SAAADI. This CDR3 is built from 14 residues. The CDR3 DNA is TGCGCCAGCAGTGAGTCGCCTTTAGCGGGAGGGCCTGATTTT. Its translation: CASSESPLAGGPDF.

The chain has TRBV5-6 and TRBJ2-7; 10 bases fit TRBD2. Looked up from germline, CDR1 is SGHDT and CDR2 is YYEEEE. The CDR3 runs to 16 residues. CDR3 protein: CASSLLIAGGTTAIHV. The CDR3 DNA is TGTGCCAGCAGCTTGTTAATAGCGGGAGGCACTACGGCTATCCACGTC.

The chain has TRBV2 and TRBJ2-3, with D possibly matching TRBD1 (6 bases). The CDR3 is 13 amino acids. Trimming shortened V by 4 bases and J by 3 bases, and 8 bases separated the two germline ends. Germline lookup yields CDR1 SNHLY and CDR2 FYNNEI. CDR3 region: CASSGGQTDTQYF. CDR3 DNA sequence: TGTGCCAGCAGTGGGGGACAAACAGATACGCAGTATTTT.

The CDR3 sequence: CASSLGQGTEAFF. For the CDR3, the DNA is TGTGCCAGCAGCCTGGGACAGGGCACTGAAGCTTTCTTT. The chain recombines TRBV7-3 with TRBJ1-1; 9 bases are shared with TRBD1. V was pared by 5 bases and J by 4 bases, with 2 bases of the junction left unmatched. Germline loops: CDR1 SGHTA, CDR2 FQGTGA. The length of the CDR3 is 13 residues.

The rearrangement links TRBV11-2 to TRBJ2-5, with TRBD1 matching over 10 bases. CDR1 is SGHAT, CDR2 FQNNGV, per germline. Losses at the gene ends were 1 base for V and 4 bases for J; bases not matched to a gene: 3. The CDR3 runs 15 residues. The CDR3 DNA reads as TGTGCCAGCAGCTTAGGAGACAGGGGGCTAGAGACCCAGTACTTC. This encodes CASSLGDRGLETQYF.

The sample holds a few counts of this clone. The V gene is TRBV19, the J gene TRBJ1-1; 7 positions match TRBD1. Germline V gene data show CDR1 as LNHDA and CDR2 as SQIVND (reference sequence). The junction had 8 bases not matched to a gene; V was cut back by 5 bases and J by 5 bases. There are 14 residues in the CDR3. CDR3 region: CASSRQGRSTEAFF. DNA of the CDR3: TGTGCCAGTAGTCGACAGGGCCGAAGTACTGAAGCTTTCTTT.

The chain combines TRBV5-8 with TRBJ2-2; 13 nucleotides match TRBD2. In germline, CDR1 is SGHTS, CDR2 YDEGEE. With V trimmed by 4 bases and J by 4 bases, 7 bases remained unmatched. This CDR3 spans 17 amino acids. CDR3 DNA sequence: TGTGCCAGCAGCCCAGGACTAGCGGGAGTCGTCACCGGGGAGCTGTTTTTT. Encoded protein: CASSPGLAGVVTGELFF. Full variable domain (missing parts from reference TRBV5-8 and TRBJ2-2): EAGVTQSPTHLIKTRGQQATLRCSPISGHTSVYWYQQALGLGLQFLLWYDEGEERNRGNFPPRFSGRQFPNYSSELNVNALELEDSALYLCASSPGLAGVVTGELFFGEGSRLTVL.

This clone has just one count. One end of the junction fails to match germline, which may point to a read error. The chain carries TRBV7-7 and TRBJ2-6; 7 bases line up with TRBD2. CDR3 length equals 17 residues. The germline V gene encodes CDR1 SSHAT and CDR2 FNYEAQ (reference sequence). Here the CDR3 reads CASSPGGRGPGANVLTF. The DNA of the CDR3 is TGTGCTAGCAGCCCCGGGGGGAGAGGGCCTGGGGCCAACGTCCTGACTTTC. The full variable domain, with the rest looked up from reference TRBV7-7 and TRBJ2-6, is GAGVSQSPRYKVTKRGQDVTLRCDPISSHATLYWYQQALGQGPEFLTYFNYEAQPDKSGLPSDRFSAERPEGSISTLTIQRTEQRDSAMYRCASSPGGRGPGANVLTFGAGSRLTVL.

DNA for the CDR3: TGTGCCAGCTATGACAGGGGGGGGAACACTGAAGCTTTCTTT. It translates to CASYDRGGNTEAFF. The chain links TRBV18 to TRBJ1-1, with TRBD1 matching 9 bases. CDR3 length: 14 residues. Germline trimming cut 7 bases from V and 1 base from J; bases unmatched to any gene: 4. Germline assignment: CDR1 KGHSH and CDR2 LQKENI.

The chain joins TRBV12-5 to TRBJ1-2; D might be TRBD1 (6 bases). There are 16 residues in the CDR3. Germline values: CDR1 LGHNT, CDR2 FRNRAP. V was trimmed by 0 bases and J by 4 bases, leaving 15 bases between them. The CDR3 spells CASGLVSGGPFYGYTF. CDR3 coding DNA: TGTGCTAGTGGTTTGGTCTCCGGGGGGCCCTTCTATGGCTACACCTTC.

CDR3 DNA sequence: TGTGCCAGCAGTTCCACAGGGTTCACTGAAGCTTTCTTT. Encoded protein: CASSSTGFTEAFF. The V and J genes are TRBV27 and TRBJ1-1; TRBD1 might be the D (6 bases). Per the germline V gene, CDR1 is MNHEY and CDR2 is SMNVEV (reference sequence). Between the trimmed V and J ends, which lost 4 bases and 4 bases, there was a span of 10 bases. The CDR3 totals 13 residues.

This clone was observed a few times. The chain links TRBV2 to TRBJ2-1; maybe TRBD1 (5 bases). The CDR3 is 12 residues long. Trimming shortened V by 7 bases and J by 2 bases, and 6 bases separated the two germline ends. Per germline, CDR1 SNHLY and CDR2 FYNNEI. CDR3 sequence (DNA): TGTGCCAGCAAGGGGCCCTACAATGAGCAGTTCTTC. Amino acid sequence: CASKGPYNEQFF.

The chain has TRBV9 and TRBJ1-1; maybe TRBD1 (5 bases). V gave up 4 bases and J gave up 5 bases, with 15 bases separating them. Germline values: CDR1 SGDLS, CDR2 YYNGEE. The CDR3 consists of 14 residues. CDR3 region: CASSRNVGGTEAFF. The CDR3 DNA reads TGTGCCAGCAGCCGAAATGTCGGGGGTACTGAAGCTTTCTTT.

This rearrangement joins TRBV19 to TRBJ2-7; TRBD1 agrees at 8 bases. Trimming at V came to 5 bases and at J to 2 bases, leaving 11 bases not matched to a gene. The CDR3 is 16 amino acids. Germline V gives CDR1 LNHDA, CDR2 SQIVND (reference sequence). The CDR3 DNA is TGTGCCAGTAGTGTTAAGACAGGGGAAAATCCCTACGAGCAGTACTTC. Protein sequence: CASSVKTGENPYEQYF.